These 10 T cell receptor beta chains share one sample of origin, sequenced in a study of patients and donors after allogeneic stem cell transplantation. TCRdb itself ran the RT-PCR reads through MiXCR, one entry per CDR3 protein. The sample has roughly 960,000 distinct CDR3 sequences, roughly 18% seen once. The sequenced sample consisted of blood, either unsorted or a sorted T cell fraction (not recorded which). These receptors originate from a human donor who was either an allogeneic HSCT recipient or a stem cell or donor lymphocyte infusion donor (not recorded which). It is not recorded whose cells these are; they may come from a transplant donor.

The rearrangement links TRBV7-3 to TRBJ2-1; unclear D gene. V was shortened by 5 bases and J by 8 bases, with 19 bases between the two germline ends. CDR1 and CDR2 from the germline V gene are SGHTA and FQGTGA. CDR3 length equals 15 residues. The CDR3 DNA is TGTGCCAGCAGCCCGACCCCGGGCAGCTGGGATGAGCAGTTCTTC. Encoded protein: CASSPTPGSWDEQFF.

The chain's CDR3 is CASKKQGISEAFF. CDR3 nucleotide sequence: TGCGCCAGCAAAAAACAGGGGATTTCTGAAGCTTTCTTT. The chain employs TRBV5-1 and TRBJ1-1; 7 nucleotides match TRBD1. This CDR3 contains 13 residues. Looked up from germline, CDR1 is SGHRS and CDR2 is YFSETQ. Trimming at V came to 6 bases and at J to 6 bases, leaving 8 bases not matched to a gene. Drawing the rest from reference TRBV5-1 and TRBJ1-1, the complete variable domain is KAGVTQTPRYLIKTRGQQVTLSCSPISGHRSVSWYQQTPGQGLQFLFEYFSETQRNKGNFPGRFSGRQFSNSRSEMNVSTLELGDSALYLCASKKQGISEAFFGQGTRLTVV.

V gene TRBV5-1 combines with J gene TRBJ1-1, with D possibly being TRBD1 (5 bases). CDR1 is SGHRS and CDR2 is YFSETQ in the germline V gene. V lost 2 bases, J lost 5 bases, and 19 bases lay in between. This CDR3 has 16 residues. The CDR3 region has the DNA TGCGCCAGCAGCTTTCAGGCGGCGGGGCGTGGAACTGAAGCTTTCTTT. Translation: CASSFQAAGRGTEAFF.

The chain carries TRBV9 and TRBJ1-2, with D hard to call. Per the germline V gene, CDR1 is SGDLS and CDR2 is YYNGEE. The CDR3 has 15 amino acids. Trimming took 3 bases from V and 6 from J, leaving 18 bases between them. The CDR3 region is CASSGGDGSGHGYTF. The CDR3, as DNA: TGTGCCAGCAGCGGCGGAGACGGGAGCGGCCATGGCTACACCTTC.

The gene calls are TRBV20-1 and TRBJ1-3; 9 bases are a match to TRBD1. This CDR3 has 17 residues. Trimming cost V 4 bases and J 0 bases; bases outside gene matches: 10. Germline CDR1 and CDR2: DFQATT and SNEGSKA (reference sequence). The CDR3, as DNA: TGCAGTGCTAAGGAATGGGGACAGGGCCACTCTGGAAACACCATATATTTT. Protein: CSAKEWGQGHSGNTIYF.

The chain has TRBV5-1 and TRBJ1-1; 10 bases agree with TRBD1. This CDR3 region has 15 residues. V trimming: 0 bases; J trimming: 6 bases; junction bases outside the gene matches: 5. Looked up from germline, CDR1 is SGHRS and CDR2 is YFSETQ. The CDR3 loop is CASSLAGTGAAEAFF. The CDR3 DNA reads as TGCGCCAGCAGCTTGGCAGGGACAGGGGCGGCTGAAGCTTTCTTT.

V and J are TRBV29-1 and TRBJ2-7, with D possibly TRBD2 on 5 matching bases. From germline, CDR1 is SQVTM and CDR2 ANQGSEA. Trimming pared 8 bases from V and 7 bases from J, leaving 18 bases between. CDR3 length equals 12 residues. Written as DNA, the CDR3 is TGCAGCACGGAGGAGGAACGGAGGGAGCAGTACTTC. This translates into CSTEEERREQYF.

This clonotype was seen repeatedly, ten times or more. The chain joins TRBV12-3 or TRBV12-4 to TRBJ1-2; D is undetermined. V dropped 0 bases and J dropped 6 bases, with 14 bases sitting between them. The length of the CDR3 is 15 residues. CDR3 bases: TGTGCCAGCAGTTTAGCCGGAGATCCTTTGAATGGCTACACCTTC. It is translated as CASSLAGDPLNGYTF.

The chain is built from TRBV29-1 and TRBJ1-6, with D perhaps TRBD1 (5 bases). The length of the CDR3 is 13 residues. Germline V gives CDR1 SQVTM, CDR2 ANQGSEA. The germline V and J ends were trimmed by 5 bases and 6 bases, with 11 bases remaining between them. The CDR3 spells CSVSNRSNSPLHF. CDR3 DNA sequence: TGCAGCGTTTCCAACAGGTCTAATTCACCCCTCCACTTT.

The V call is TRBV5-1, the J call TRBJ1-2, with 10 bases that match TRBD1. V was clipped by 1 base and J by 7 bases; unmatched bases: 13. The CDR3 totals 17 residues. CDR1 and CDR2 from the germline V gene are SGHRS and YFSETQ. CDR3: CASSLIGPGQGIVGYTF. The CDR3 coding sequence is TGCGCCAGCAGCTTGATAGGCCCGGGACAGGGGATCGTTGGCTACACCTTC.